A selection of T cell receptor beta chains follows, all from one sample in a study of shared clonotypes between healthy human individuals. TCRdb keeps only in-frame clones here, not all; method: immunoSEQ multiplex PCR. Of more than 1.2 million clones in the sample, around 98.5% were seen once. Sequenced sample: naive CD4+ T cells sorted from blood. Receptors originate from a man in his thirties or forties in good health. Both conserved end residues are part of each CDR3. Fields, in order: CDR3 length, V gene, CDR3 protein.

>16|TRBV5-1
CASSLSISGENTEAFF
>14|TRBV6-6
CASHLAGGYNEQFF
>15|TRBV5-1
CASSLPTSGHNEQFF
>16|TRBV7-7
CASSSNRVTDKNIQYF
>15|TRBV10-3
CATRREGGSDQPQHF
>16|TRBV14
CASSQGAGVSYNEQFF
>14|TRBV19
CASRMGQGFYEQYF
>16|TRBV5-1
CASSLEPAGVSYEQYF
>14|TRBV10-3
CAISESTRAGELFF
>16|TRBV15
CATSRHTGTMNTEAFF
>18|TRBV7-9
CASSSNRGAAYSGNTIYF
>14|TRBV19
CASSIGRVITEAFF
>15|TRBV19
CASSPDNTRGNEQFF
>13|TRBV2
CASRGLAGSFQYF
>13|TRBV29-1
CSVVLGLGYGYTF
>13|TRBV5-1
CASSLRGNNEQFF
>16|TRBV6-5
CASSSIEMRLNTEAFF
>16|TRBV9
CASSVAGPTWKHEQFF
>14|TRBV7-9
CASSRLSEGDGYTF
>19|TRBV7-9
CASSLGAGALSLGANVLTF
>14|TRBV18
CASSPQQGFYEQFF
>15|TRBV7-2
CASSLVRVTPYEQYF
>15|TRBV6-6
CASFRDRSSYNEQFF
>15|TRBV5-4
CASSLGRTAYNEQFF
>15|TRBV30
CAWSIQGAPNYGYTF
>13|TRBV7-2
CASSPRDYNEQFF
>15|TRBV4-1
CASSQDGAGQETQYF
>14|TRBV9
CASSVGRVGEKLFF
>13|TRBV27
CASSYLTTGEQYF
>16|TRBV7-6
CASSSGTSGAHNEQFF
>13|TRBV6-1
CASSRQEQETQYF
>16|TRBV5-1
CASTIDRTGSTYEQYF
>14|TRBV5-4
CASSLVQNTGELFF
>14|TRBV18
CASSHGTVTYEQYF
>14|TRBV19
CASSIPGANTEAFF
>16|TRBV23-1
CASVSLGDRGNTEAFF
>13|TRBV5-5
CASSLAYRDEQFF
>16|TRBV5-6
CASSLGSGSGREKLFF
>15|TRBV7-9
CASSVAASGANVLTF
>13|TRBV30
CAWRNSGANVLTF
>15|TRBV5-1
CASSLLPGTSYEQYF
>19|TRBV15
CATSRRPGQGIFGYNEQFF
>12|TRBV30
CAWRRIPEEQYF
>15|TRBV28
CASMDPGQGYQPQHF
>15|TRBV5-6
CASSDTGHSGNTIYF
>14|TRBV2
CASSEERASYEQYF
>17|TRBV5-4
CASSLVGEGQVRETQYF
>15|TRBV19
CASSSWDEGNTEAFF
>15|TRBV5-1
CASSSPGQGPYGYTF